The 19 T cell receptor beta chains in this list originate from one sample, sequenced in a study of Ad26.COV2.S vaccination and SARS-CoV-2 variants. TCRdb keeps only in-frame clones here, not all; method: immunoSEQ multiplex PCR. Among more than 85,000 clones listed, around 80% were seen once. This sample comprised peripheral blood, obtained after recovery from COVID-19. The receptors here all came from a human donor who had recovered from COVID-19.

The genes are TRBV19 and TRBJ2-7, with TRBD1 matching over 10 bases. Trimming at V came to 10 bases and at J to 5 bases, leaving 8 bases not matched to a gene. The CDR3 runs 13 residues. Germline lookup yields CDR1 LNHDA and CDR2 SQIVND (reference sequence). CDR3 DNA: TGTGCCACCCGGGACAGGGGCATCCACGAGCAGTACTTC. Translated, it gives CATRDRGIHEQYF.

The CDR3 region has the DNA TGTGCCAGCAGCTTGGAGCTAGCGGGGGGGCACACAGATACGCAGTATTTT. This sequence encodes CASSLELAGGHTDTQYF. The V gene is TRBV5-6, the J gene TRBJ2-3, with TRBD2 matching 12 bases. V shed 0 bases, J shed 2 bases, and the junction held 4 bases outside the gene matches. This CDR3 comprises 17 residues. The V gene's germline CDR1 is SGHDT and CDR2 YYEEEE. Supplemented by reference TRBV5-6 and TRBJ2-3, the full variable domain reads DAGVTQSPTHLIKTRGQQVTLRCSPKSGHDTVSWYQQALGQGPQFIFQYYEEEERQRGNFPDRFSGHQFPNYSSELNVNALLLGDSALYLCASSLELAGGHTDTQYFGPGTRLTVL.

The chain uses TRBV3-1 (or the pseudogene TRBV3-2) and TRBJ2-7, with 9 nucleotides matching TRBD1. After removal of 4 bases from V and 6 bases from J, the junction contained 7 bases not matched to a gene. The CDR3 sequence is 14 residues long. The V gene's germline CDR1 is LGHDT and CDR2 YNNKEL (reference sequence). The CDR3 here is CASSPRDRDGEQYF. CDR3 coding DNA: TGTGCCAGCAGCCCCCGGGACAGGGACGGCGAGCAGTACTTC.

CDR3 in DNA: TGTGCCAGCAGCTTAGTTGCGACTGAAGCTTTCTTT. It specifies CASSLVATEAFF. The chain carries TRBV11-2 and TRBJ1-1; D unresolved. The V gene lost 1 base and the J gene lost 5 bases, with 5 bases spanning the gap. The CDR3 is 12 residues long. Looked up from germline, CDR1 is SGHAT and CDR2 is FQNNGV.

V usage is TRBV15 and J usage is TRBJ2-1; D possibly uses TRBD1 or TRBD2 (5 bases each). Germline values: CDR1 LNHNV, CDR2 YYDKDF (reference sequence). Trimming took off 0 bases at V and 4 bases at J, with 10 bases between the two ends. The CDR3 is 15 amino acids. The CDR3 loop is CATSRDGTVYNEQFF. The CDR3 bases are TGTGCCACCAGCAGAGACGGGACGGTATACAATGAGCAGTTCTTC.

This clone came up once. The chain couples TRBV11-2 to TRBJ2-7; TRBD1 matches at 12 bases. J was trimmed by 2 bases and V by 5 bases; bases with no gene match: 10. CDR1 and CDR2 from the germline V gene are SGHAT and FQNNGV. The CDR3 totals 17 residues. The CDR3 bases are TGTGCCAGCAGCCTAGGGACAGGGGGCGCCTTTCCCTACGAGCAGTACTTC. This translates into CASSLGTGGAFPYEQYF. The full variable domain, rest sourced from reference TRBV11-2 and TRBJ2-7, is EAGVAQSPRYKIIEKRQSVAFWCNPISGHATLYWYQQILGQGPKLLIQFQNNGVVDDSQLPKDRFSAERLKGVDSTLKIQPAKLEDSAVYLCASSLGTGGAFPYEQYFGPGTRLTVT.

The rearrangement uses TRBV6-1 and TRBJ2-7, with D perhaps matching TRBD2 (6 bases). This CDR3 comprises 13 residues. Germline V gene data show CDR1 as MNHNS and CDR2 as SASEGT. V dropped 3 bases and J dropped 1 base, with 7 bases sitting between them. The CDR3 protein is CASSEGLSYEQYF. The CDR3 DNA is TGTGCCAGCAGTGAGGGACTTTCCTACGAGCAGTACTTC.

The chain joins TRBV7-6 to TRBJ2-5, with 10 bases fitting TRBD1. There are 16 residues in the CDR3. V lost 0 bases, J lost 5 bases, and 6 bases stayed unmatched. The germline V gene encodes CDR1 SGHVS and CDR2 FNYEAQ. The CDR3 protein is CASSLAGTGVWETQYF. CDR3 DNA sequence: TGTGCCAGCAGCTTAGCGGGGACAGGGGTATGGGAGACCCAGTACTTC.

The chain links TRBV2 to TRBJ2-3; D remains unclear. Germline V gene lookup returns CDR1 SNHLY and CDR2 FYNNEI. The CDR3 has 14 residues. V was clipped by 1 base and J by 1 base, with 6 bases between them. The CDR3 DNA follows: TGTGCCAGCAGTGAAGGCACCGGCACAGATACGCAGTATTTT. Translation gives CASSEGTGTDTQYF.

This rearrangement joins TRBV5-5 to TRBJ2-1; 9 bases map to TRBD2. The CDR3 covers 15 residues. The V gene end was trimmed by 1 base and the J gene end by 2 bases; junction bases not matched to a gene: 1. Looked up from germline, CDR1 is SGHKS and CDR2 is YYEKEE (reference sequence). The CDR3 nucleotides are TGTGCCAGCAGCTTGTCTAGCGGGGCCTACAATGAGCAGTTCTTC. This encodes CASSLSSGAYNEQFF.

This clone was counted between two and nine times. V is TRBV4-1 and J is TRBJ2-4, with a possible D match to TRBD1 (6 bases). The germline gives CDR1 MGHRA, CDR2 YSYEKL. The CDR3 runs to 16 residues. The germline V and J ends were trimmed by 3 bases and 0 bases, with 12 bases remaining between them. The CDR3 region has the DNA TGCGCCAGCAGCCATTCAGGACAGCTAGCCAAAAACATTCAGTACTTC. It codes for CASSHSGQLAKNIQYF.

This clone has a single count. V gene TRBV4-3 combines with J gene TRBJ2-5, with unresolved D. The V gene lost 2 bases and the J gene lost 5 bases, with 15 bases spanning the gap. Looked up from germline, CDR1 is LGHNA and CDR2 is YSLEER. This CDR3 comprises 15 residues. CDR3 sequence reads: CASSQQGFVGETQYF. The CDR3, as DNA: TGCGCCAGCAGCCAACAAGGGTTCGTGGGGGAGACCCAGTACTTC.

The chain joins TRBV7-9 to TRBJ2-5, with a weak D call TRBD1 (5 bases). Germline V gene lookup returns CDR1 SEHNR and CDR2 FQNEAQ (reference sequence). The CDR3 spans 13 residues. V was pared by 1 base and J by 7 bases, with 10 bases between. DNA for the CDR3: TGTGCCAGCAGCTTAGAGGGGTCCTGGACCCAGTACTTC. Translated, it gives CASSLEGSWTQYF.

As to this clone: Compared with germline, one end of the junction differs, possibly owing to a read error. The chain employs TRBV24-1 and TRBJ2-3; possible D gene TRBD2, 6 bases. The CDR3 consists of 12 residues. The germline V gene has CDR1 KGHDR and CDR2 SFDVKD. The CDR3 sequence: CATSDSTGTYEF. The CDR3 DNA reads TGTGCCACCAGTGATTCTACGGGGACTTATGAATTT.

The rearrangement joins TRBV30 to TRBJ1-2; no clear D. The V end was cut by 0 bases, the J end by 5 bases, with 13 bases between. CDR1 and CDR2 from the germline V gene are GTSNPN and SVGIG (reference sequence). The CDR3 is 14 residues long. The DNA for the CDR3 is TGTGCCTGGAGTGTTAACCATGATGATTATGGCTACACCTTC. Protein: CAWSVNHDDYGYTF.

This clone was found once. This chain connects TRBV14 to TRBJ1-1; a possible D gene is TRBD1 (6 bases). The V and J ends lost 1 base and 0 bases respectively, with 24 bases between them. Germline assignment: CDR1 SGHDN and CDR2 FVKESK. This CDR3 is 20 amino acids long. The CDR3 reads CASSQASEWWQGLMNTEAFF. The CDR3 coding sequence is TGTGCCAGCAGCCAAGCGTCGGAATGGTGGCAGGGGCTGATGAACACTGAAGCTTTCTTT.

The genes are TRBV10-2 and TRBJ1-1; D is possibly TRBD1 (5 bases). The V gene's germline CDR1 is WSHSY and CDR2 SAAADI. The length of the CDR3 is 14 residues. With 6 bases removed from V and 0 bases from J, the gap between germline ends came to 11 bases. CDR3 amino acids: CASRSSGLNTEAFF. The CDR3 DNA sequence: TGCGCCAGCAGGTCCTCAGGGTTGAACACTGAAGCTTTCTTT.

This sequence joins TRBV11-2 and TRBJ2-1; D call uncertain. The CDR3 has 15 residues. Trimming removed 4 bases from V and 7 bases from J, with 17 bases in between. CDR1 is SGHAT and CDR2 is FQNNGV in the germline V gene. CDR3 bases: TGTGCCAGCAGCTCCGTGGAAGGGCGGATGAATGAGCAGTTCTTC. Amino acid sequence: CASSSVEGRMNEQFF.

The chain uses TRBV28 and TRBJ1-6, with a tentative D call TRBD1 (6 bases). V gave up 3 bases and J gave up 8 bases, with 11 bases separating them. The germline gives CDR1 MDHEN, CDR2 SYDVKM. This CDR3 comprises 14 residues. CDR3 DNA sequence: TGTGCCAGCAGTTTGGGGGGGGCTGATTCACCCCTCCACTTT. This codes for CASSLGGADSPLHF.